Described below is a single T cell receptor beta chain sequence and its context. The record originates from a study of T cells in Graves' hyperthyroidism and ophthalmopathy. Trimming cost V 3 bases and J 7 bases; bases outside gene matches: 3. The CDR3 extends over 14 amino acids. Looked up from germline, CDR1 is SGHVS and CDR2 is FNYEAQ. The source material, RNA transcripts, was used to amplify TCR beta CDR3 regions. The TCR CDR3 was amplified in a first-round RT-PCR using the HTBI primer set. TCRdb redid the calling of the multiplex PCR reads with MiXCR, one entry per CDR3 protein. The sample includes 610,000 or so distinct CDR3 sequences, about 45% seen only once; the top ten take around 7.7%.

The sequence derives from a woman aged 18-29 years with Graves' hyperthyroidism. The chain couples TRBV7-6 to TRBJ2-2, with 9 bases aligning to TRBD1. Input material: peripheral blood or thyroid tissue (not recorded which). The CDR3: CASSFGTGFGELFF. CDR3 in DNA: TGTGCCAGCAGCTTCGGGACAGGGTTCGGGGAGCTGTTTTTT.